Listed below are T cell receptor beta chains from one sample, sequenced in a study of T cell changes during pregnancy in multiple sclerosis. TCRdb keeps only in-frame clones here, not all; method: immunoSEQ multiplex PCR. The table has more than 70,000 clones, approximately 92% seen once. Sample: peripheral blood, taken before pregnancy. Every receptor here comes from a female donor with multiple sclerosis, enrolled in a pregnancy study. CDR3s include the opening cysteine and the closing phenylalanine or tryptophan.

v_gene: TRBV27; j_gene: TRBJ2-7; CDR3aa: CASSLSSSGRAYEQYF
v_gene: TRBV25-1; j_gene: TRBJ2-5; CDR3aa: CASSDSDQETQYF
v_gene: TRBV6-1; j_gene: TRBJ2-2; CDR3aa: CASKLTGGAAGELFF
v_gene: TRBV12-5; j_gene: TRBJ2-4; CDR3aa: CASGLGWTPIAKNIQYF
v_gene: TRBV6-6; j_gene: TRBJ2-1; CDR3aa: CATSSGRAKYNEQFF
v_gene: TRBV6-6; j_gene: -; CDR3aa: CASSSPYEQYF
v_gene: TRBV5-4; j_gene: TRBJ1-1; CDR3aa: CASSLEVLNTEAFF
v_gene: TRBV16; j_gene: TRBJ2-4; CDR3aa: CASSDDTPLNIQYF
v_gene: TRBV7-9; j_gene: TRBJ2-7; CDR3aa: CASSYLNPSGTSQQF
v_gene: TRBV9; j_gene: TRBJ1-1; CDR3aa: CASSGDRDGYTEAFF
v_gene: TRBV9; j_gene: TRBJ2-7; CDR3aa: CASGGGDPQNPYEQYF
v_gene: TRBV7-2; j_gene: TRBJ2-5; CDR3aa: CATGLAGGYETQYF
v_gene: TRBV5-8; j_gene: TRBJ2-3; CDR3aa: CASSLAGKGGAQYF
v_gene: TRBV2; j_gene: TRBJ2-1; CDR3aa: CASSPEREHVYNEQFF
v_gene: TRBV4-1; j_gene: TRBJ2-7; CDR3aa: CASSHAPTSLSYEQYF
v_gene: TRBV10-3; j_gene: TRBJ2-7; CDR3aa: CAVRIAGEPAYEQYF
v_gene: TRBV28; j_gene: TRBJ1-5; CDR3aa: CASSLQHGGGQPQHF
v_gene: TRBV7-9; j_gene: TRBJ2-1; CDR3aa: CASSLAGTGVEQFF
v_gene: TRBV5-4; j_gene: TRBJ1-2; CDR3aa: CASSGAGLNYGYTF
v_gene: TRBV6-5; j_gene: TRBJ2-7; CDR3aa: CASRLGVSSYEQYF
v_gene: TRBV7-9; j_gene: TRBJ2-1; CDR3aa: CASSISRGSFSYNEQFF
v_gene: TRBV6-5; j_gene: TRBJ1-2; CDR3aa: CASREQGSNYGYTF
v_gene: TRBV6-5; j_gene: TRBJ1-2; CDR3aa: CASSYEGQGRGGYTF
v_gene: TRBV28; j_gene: TRBJ2-1; CDR3aa: CASSLIDNEQFF
v_gene: TRBV6-1; j_gene: TRBJ2-1; CDR3aa: CASSETVRVLVVNEQFF
v_gene: TRBV29-1; j_gene: TRBJ2-1; CDR3aa: CSGGTSDEQFF
v_gene: TRBV19; j_gene: TRBJ1-2; CDR3aa: CASSDRGRRGYTF
v_gene: TRBV6-6; j_gene: TRBJ1-3; CDR3aa: CATRDPDWTGNTIYF
v_gene: TRBV7-6; j_gene: TRBJ1-3; CDR3aa: CASSLGQGSSGNTIYF
v_gene: TRBV4-3; j_gene: TRBJ1-5; CDR3aa: CASSQHRGPGNQPQHF
v_gene: TRBV11-2; j_gene: TRBJ2-2; CDR3aa: CASRNGREVTGELFF
v_gene: TRBV28; j_gene: TRBJ1-4; CDR3aa: CASSPDRRLNEKLFF
v_gene: TRBV6-4; j_gene: TRBJ1-5; CDR3aa: CASSDLPSQPQHF
v_gene: TRBV7-2; j_gene: TRBJ2-1; CDR3aa: CASSLGTSGRGRAYNEQFF
v_gene: TRBV2; j_gene: TRBJ1-2; CDR3aa: CASSETGGLGGYTF
v_gene: TRBV27; j_gene: TRBJ2-2; CDR3aa: CASSPRTSGRWGTGELFF
v_gene: TRBV7-9; j_gene: TRBJ1-1; CDR3aa: CASSRQGSGVTEAFF
v_gene: TRBV6-6; j_gene: TRBJ1-4; CDR3aa: CAIGAGRGTNEKLFF
v_gene: TRBV19; j_gene: TRBJ2-1; CDR3aa: CASSIGLAGGHNEQFF
v_gene: TRBV5-6; j_gene: TRBJ2-1; CDR3aa: CASSFPGLAGNEQFF
v_gene: TRBV11-2; j_gene: TRBJ2-7; CDR3aa: CASGFGLGINYEQYF
v_gene: TRBV15; j_gene: TRBJ1-4; CDR3aa: CATSRDQGGRKEKLFF